The rows below give T cell receptor beta chains drawn from one sample of a study of shared clonotypes between healthy human individuals. Assay used: immunoSEQ multiplex PCR; TCRdb lists only in-frame clones, some missing. In the table there are about 690,000 clones, around 91% of which are singletons. Sequencing was carried out using memory CD8+ T cells from PBMCs. The source of these receptors is a man between 18 and 29 years old in good health. Some clones in this sample may be carry-over from other donors' samples. CDR3s include the opening cysteine and the closing phenylalanine or tryptophan. The order of the fields is J gene, V gene, D gene, clone size, CDR3 protein, CDR3 DNA. A D gene is named only where the DNA matches it firmly. The size entry is marked missing in some rows and otherwise reads once, few, many or a size class.

j_call: TRBJ2-7; v_call: TRBV9; d_call: TRBD2; clone_size: once; cdr3_aa: CASSTRAGEDEQYF; cdr3_nt: TGTGCCAGCAGCACCCGGGCGGGAGAAGACGAGCAGTACTTC
j_call: TRBJ2-2; v_call: TRBV7-2; d_call: TRBD2; clone_size: NA; cdr3_aa: CASSLVGAGREDTGELFF; cdr3_nt: TGTGCCAGCAGCTTAGTCGGGGCCGGGAGGGAGGACACCGGGGAGCTGTTTTTT
j_call: TRBJ2-7; v_call: TRBV7-9; d_call: NA; clone_size: NA; cdr3_aa: CASTGPYEQYF; cdr3_nt: TGTGCCAGTACAGGGCCTTACGAGCAGTACTTC
j_call: TRBJ2-3; v_call: TRBV9; d_call: NA; clone_size: NA; cdr3_aa: CASSVAGVADTQYF; cdr3_nt: TGTGCCAGCAGCGTAGCCGGAGTGGCAGATACGCAGTATTTT
j_call: TRBJ2-7; v_call: TRBV7-9; d_call: NA; clone_size: NA; cdr3_aa: CASSLAGGRTYEQYF; cdr3_nt: TGTGCCAGCAGCTTAGCGGGGGGACGGACCTACGAGCAGTACTTC
j_call: TRBJ2-7; v_call: TRBV7-9; d_call: NA; clone_size: NA; cdr3_aa: CASSFGGQGEQYF; cdr3_nt: TGTGCCAGCAGCTTCGGGGGGCAGGGCGAGCAGTACTTC
j_call: TRBJ2-7; v_call: TRBV27; d_call: NA; clone_size: once; cdr3_aa: CASSLSVFNEQYF; cdr3_nt: TGTGCCAGCAGTTTATCGGTTTTCAACGAGCAGTACTTC
j_call: TRBJ2-1; v_call: TRBV27; d_call: TRBD2; clone_size: NA; cdr3_aa: CASSHLAAASYNEQFF; cdr3_nt: TGTGCCAGCAGTCACCTAGCGGCGGCATCCTACAATGAGCAGTTCTTC
j_call: TRBJ2-3; v_call: TRBV27; d_call: NA; clone_size: NA; cdr3_aa: CASSLGLGSTDTQYF; cdr3_nt: TGTGCCAGCAGTTTGGGATTAGGGAGCACAGATACGCAGTATTTT
j_call: TRBJ2-7; v_call: TRBV28; d_call: NA; clone_size: NA; cdr3_aa: CASSSIPYEQYF; cdr3_nt: TGTGCCAGCAGTTCAATTCCCTACGAGCAGTACTTC
j_call: TRBJ2-1; v_call: TRBV29-1; d_call: TRBD2; clone_size: NA; cdr3_aa: CSVESAGYNNEQFF; cdr3_nt: TGCAGCGTTGAATCAGCGGGATATAACAATGAGCAGTTCTTC
j_call: TRBJ1-2; v_call: TRBV6-6; d_call: TRBD1; clone_size: once; cdr3_aa: CASSYPDRENYGYTF; cdr3_nt: TGTGCCAGCAGTTACCCGGACAGGGAAAACTATGGCTACACCTTC
j_call: TRBJ2-2; v_call: TRBV29-1; d_call: TRBD1; clone_size: NA; cdr3_aa: CSALARAQGVAGELFF; cdr3_nt: TGCAGCGCCCTAGCCCGGGCCCAGGGGGTCGCCGGGGAGCTGTTTTTT
j_call: TRBJ2-1; v_call: TRBV11-2; d_call: NA; clone_size: NA; cdr3_aa: CASSLGQVGRTYNEQFF; cdr3_nt: TGTGCCAGCAGCTTAGGTCAAGTGGGAAGGACCTACAATGAGCAGTTCTTC
j_call: TRBJ2-7; v_call: TRBV5-4; d_call: TRBD2; clone_size: NA; cdr3_aa: CASSTSGAYEQYF; cdr3_nt: TGTGCCAGCAGCACTAGCGGGGCCTACGAGCAGTACTTC
j_call: TRBJ2-1; v_call: TRBV29-1; d_call: TRBD2; clone_size: NA; cdr3_aa: CSAIRLAGETNEQFF; cdr3_nt: TGCAGCGCTATACGACTAGCGGGAGAAACCAATGAGCAGTTCTTC
j_call: TRBJ2-4; v_call: TRBV2; d_call: TRBD2; clone_size: NA; cdr3_aa: CASIRLAGNIQYF; cdr3_nt: TGTGCCAGCATCCGACTAGCAGGAAACATTCAGTACTTC
j_call: TRBJ2-2; v_call: TRBV9; d_call: NA; clone_size: once; cdr3_aa: CASSVGQRPTGELFF; cdr3_nt: TGTGCCAGCAGCGTCGGACAGAGACCCACCGGGGAGCTGTTTTTT
j_call: TRBJ2-2; v_call: TRBV4-1; d_call: TRBD2; clone_size: NA; cdr3_aa: CASSQEGRASGRSHTGELFF; cdr3_nt: TGCGCCAGCAGCCAAGAGGGGCGGGCTAGCGGGAGGTCACATACCGGGGAGCTGTTTTTT
j_call: TRBJ2-7; v_call: TRBV15; d_call: NA; clone_size: NA; cdr3_aa: CATSRVSGINEQYF; cdr3_nt: TGTGCCACCAGCAGAGTCTCCGGGATCAACGAGCAGTACTTC
j_call: TRBJ1-1; v_call: TRBV11-3; d_call: NA; clone_size: NA; cdr3_aa: CASSLGGTAAFF; cdr3_nt: TGTGCCAGCAGCTTGGGGGGGACTGCGGCTTTCTTT
j_call: TRBJ2-7; v_call: TRBV4-3; d_call: NA; clone_size: NA; cdr3_aa: CASSQEPPYEQYF; cdr3_nt: TGCGCCAGCAGCCAAGAACCCCCCTACGAGCAGTACTTC
j_call: TRBJ2-1; v_call: TRBV2; d_call: TRBD2; clone_size: once; cdr3_aa: CASSEGMGRGLARAEQFF; cdr3_nt: TGTGCCAGCAGTGAGGGGATGGGTCGAGGACTAGCTCGGGCTGAGCAGTTCTTC
j_call: TRBJ2-7; v_call: TRBV5-6; d_call: NA; clone_size: NA; cdr3_aa: CASSKRTVYEQYF; cdr3_nt: TGTGCCAGCAGCAAAAGGACAGTCTACGAGCAGTACTTC
j_call: TRBJ2-7; v_call: TRBV5-8; d_call: TRBD1; clone_size: NA; cdr3_aa: CASSLLRGRGYEQYF; cdr3_nt: TGTGCCAGCAGCTTGTTAAGGGGGCGCGGATACGAGCAGTACTTC
j_call: TRBJ1-1; v_call: TRBV11-2; d_call: NA; clone_size: NA; cdr3_aa: CASIYPPGTSINTEAFF; cdr3_nt: TGTGCCAGCATCTACCCCCCCGGGACATCGATAAACACTGAAGCTTTCTTT
j_call: TRBJ1-2; v_call: TRBV19; d_call: TRBD1; clone_size: NA; cdr3_aa: CASSQGTGLYYGYTF; cdr3_nt: TGTGCCAGTAGTCAAGGGACAGGGCTATACTATGGCTACACCTTC
j_call: TRBJ2-7; v_call: TRBV7-8; d_call: NA; clone_size: NA; cdr3_aa: CASSQDRDEQYF; cdr3_nt: TGTGCCAGCAGCCAGGACAGAGACGAGCAGTACTTC
j_call: TRBJ1-2; v_call: TRBV11-2; d_call: NA; clone_size: NA; cdr3_aa: CASTPRGSLHGYTF; cdr3_nt: TGTGCCAGCACCCCGAGAGGCAGCCTTCATGGCTACACCTTC
j_call: TRBJ2-3; v_call: TRBV28; d_call: NA; clone_size: NA; cdr3_aa: CASSLSIPYQDLSGAASTDTQYF; cdr3_nt: TGTGCCAGCAGTTTATCCATCCCCTACCAGGACCTTTCTGGGGCGGCTAGCACAGATACGCAGTATTTT
j_call: TRBJ1-2; v_call: TRBV14; d_call: TRBD1; clone_size: NA; cdr3_aa: CASSQWDRGEDNYGYTF; cdr3_nt: TGTGCCAGCAGCCAGTGGGACAGGGGAGAGGATAACTATGGCTACACCTTC
j_call: TRBJ2-1; v_call: TRBV19; d_call: NA; clone_size: NA; cdr3_aa: CASSIGQYNEQFF; cdr3_nt: TGTGCCAGTAGTATAGGACAGTACAATGAGCAGTTCTTC
j_call: TRBJ1-1; v_call: TRBV2; d_call: NA; clone_size: NA; cdr3_aa: CASRRSAGTEAFF; cdr3_nt: TGTGCCAGCAGGCGGAGCGCAGGGACTGAAGCTTTCTTT
j_call: TRBJ2-5; v_call: TRBV28; d_call: TRBD2; clone_size: NA; cdr3_aa: CASRTRLAGFETQYF; cdr3_nt: TGTGCCAGCAGAACACGACTAGCGGGCTTTGAGACCCAGTACTTC
j_call: TRBJ2-7; v_call: TRBV10-3; d_call: NA; clone_size: NA; cdr3_aa: CAISDRESEQYF; cdr3_nt: TGTGCCATCAGTGACAGGGAATCGGAGCAGTACTTC
j_call: TRBJ2-1; v_call: TRBV28; d_call: TRBD2; clone_size: NA; cdr3_aa: CASSRGSPYNEQFF; cdr3_nt: TGTGCCAGCAGTCGCGGGAGCCCCTACAATGAGCAGTTCTTC
j_call: TRBJ2-4; v_call: TRBV7-9; d_call: NA; clone_size: NA; cdr3_aa: CASSLNGGIQYF; cdr3_nt: TGTGCCAGCAGCTTAAACGGCGGCATTCAGTACTTC
j_call: TRBJ2-7; v_call: TRBV28; d_call: TRBD2; clone_size: NA; cdr3_aa: CASKTSGSRYEQYF; cdr3_nt: TGTGCCAGCAAAACTAGCGGGAGTCGCTACGAGCAGTACTTC
j_call: TRBJ2-1; v_call: TRBV7-2; d_call: TRBD2; clone_size: NA; cdr3_aa: CASSPQGGRGNEQFF; cdr3_nt: TGTGCCAGCAGCCCCCAGGGCGGGAGGGGCAATGAGCAGTTCTTC
j_call: TRBJ2-1; v_call: TRBV5-1; d_call: TRBD2; clone_size: NA; cdr3_aa: CASSLRLAGGPLLYNEQFF; cdr3_nt: TGCGCCAGCAGCTTGCGACTAGCGGGAGGGCCTTTACTCTACAATGAGCAGTTCTTC